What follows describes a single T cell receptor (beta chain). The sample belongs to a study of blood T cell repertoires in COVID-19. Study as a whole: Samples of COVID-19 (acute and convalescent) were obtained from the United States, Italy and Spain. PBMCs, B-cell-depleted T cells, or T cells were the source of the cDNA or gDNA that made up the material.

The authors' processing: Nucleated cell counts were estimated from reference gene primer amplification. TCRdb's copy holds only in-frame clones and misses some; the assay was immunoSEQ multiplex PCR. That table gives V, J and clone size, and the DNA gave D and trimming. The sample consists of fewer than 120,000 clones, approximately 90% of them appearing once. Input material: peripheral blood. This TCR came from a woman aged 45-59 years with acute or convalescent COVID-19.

This chain's CDR3 is CASIGTSGRFDTQYF. The DNA of the CDR3 is TGTGCCAGCATCGGGACTAGCGGGAGGTTTGATACGCAGTATTTT. This chain connects TRBV7-9 to TRBJ2-3, with 15 bases fitting TRBD2. The CDR3 is 15 amino acids. V was pared by 7 bases and J by 6 bases, with 5 bases of the junction left unmatched. The germline V gene encodes CDR1 SEHNR and CDR2 FQNEAQ (reference sequence).